The clone carrying this T cell receptor beta chain was observed many times. The antigen remains unidentified. The V gene lost 5 bases and the J gene lost 8 bases, with 13 bases spanning the gap. Germline V CDR1 and CDR2: LNHNV, YYDKDF (reference sequence). CDR3 length: 13 residues. This sample was taken from a study of blood T cells in healthy people across ages. A J-beta primer mix and a sample-barcoded 5' primer were used in a second PCR of roughly 7 to 12 cycles. Each CDR3 protein is one row after TCRdb ran MiXCR on the 5' RACE reads. The repertoire holds around 1.7 million distinct CDR3 sequences, under 30% seen once, with about 8% in the top ten. The study's findings and limits: Age advanced and TCR beta diversity per million T cells fell, roughly linearly. Relative to aged donors, long-lived donors carried more naive CD4+ cells and displayed higher diversity.

The rearrangement links TRBV15 to TRBJ2-1, with D possibly matching TRBD1 (7 bases). The clonotype originates from a young woman in good health. The specimen was blood. The CDR3 bases are TGTGCCACCAGCCAAGGGGGCGGGGATGAGCAGTTCTTC. Protein: CATSQGGGDEQFF.